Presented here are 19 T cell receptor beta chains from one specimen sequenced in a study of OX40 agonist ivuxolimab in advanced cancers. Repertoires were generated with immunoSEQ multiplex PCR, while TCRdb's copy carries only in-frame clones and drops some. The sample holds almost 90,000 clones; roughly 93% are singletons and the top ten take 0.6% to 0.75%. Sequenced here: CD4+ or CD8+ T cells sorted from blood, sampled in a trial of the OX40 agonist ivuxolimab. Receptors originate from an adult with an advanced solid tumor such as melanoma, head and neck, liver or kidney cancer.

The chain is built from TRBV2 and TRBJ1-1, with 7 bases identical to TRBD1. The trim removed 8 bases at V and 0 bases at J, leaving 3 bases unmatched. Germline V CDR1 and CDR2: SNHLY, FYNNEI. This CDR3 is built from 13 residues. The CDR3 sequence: CASPGQMNTEAFF. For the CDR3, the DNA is TGTGCCAGCCCGGGACAGATGAACACTGAAGCTTTCTTT.

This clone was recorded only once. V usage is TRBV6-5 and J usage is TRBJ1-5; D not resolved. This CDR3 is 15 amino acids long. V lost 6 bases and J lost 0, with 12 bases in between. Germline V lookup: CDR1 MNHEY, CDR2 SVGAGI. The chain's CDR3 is CASRRTGDSNQPQHF. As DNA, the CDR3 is TGTGCCAGCAGACGAACGGGAGATAGCAATCAGCCCCAGCATTTT.

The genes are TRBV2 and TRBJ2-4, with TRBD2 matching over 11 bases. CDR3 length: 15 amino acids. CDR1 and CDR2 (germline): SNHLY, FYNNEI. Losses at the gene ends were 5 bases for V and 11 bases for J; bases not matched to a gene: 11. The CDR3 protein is CASSPAPLAGGVQYF. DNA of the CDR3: TGTGCCAGCAGTCCCGCCCCTTTAGCGGGAGGGGTTCAGTACTTC.

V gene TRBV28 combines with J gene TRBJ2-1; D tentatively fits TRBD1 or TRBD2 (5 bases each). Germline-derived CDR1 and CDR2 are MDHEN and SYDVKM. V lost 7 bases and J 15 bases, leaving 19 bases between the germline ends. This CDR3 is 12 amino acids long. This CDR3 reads CASTQGLGRGFF. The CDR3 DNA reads TGTGCCAGCACCCAAGGGCTGGGACGGGGGTTCTTC.

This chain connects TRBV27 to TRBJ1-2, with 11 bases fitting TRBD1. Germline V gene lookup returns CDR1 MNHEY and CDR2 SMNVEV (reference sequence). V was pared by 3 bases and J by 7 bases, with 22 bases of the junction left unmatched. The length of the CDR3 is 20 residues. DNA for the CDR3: TGTGCCAGCAGTTTTGACTCCGGGACAGGGGGTCGATCCCCAAGGGCTGGCTACACCTTC. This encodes CASSFDSGTGGRSPRAGYTF.

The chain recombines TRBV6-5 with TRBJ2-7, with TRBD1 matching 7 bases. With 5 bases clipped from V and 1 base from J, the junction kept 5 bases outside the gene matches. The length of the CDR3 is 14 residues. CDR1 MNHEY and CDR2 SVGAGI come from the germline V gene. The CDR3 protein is CASSTPGQSYEQYF. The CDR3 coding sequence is TGTGCCAGCAGTACGCCGGGACAGTCCTACGAGCAGTACTTC.

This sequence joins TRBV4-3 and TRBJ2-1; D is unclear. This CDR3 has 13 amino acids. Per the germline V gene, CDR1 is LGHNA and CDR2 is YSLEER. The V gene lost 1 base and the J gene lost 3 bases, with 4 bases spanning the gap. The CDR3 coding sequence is TGCGCCAGCAGCCAAGGCAGCTACAATGAGCAGTTCTTC. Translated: CASSQGSYNEQFF.

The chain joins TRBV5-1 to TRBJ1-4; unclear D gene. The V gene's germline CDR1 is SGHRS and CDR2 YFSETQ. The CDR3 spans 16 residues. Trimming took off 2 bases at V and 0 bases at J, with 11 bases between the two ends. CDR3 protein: CASSFSAQSTNEKLFF. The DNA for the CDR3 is TGCGCCAGCAGCTTCTCGGCCCAGTCAACTAATGAAAAACTGTTTTTT. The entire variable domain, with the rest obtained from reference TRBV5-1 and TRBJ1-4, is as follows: KAGVTQTPRYLIKTRGQQVTLSCSPISGHRSVSWYQQTPGQGLQFLFEYFSETQRNKGNFPGRFSGRQFSNSRSEMNVSTLELGDSALYLCASSFSAQSTNEKLFFGSGTQLSVL.

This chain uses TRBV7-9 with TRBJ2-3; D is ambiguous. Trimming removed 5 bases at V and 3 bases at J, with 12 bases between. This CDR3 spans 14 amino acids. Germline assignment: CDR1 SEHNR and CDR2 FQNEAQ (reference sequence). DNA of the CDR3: TGTGCCAGCAGCCCGGTGGGCCGAACAGATACGCAGTATTTT. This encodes CASSPVGRTDTQYF. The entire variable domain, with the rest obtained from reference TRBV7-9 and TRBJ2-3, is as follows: DTGVSQNPRHKITKRGQNVTFRCDPISEHNRLYWYRQTLGQGPEFLTYFQNEAQLEKSRLLSDRFSAERPKGSFSTLEIQRTEQGDSAMYLCASSPVGRTDTQYFGPGTRLTVL.

The CDR3, as DNA: TGTGCCAGCAGTGTACAGGTCTCTGGAAACACCATATATTTT. This sequence encodes CASSVQVSGNTIYF. The chain has TRBV28 and TRBJ1-3, with D possibly TRBD1 on 5 matching bases. Germline V gives CDR1 MDHEN, CDR2 SYDVKM. Trimming took 5 bases from V and 0 from J, leaving 8 bases between them. The CDR3 length is 14 residues. Full variable domain (missing parts from reference TRBV28 and TRBJ1-3): DVKVTQSSRYLVKRTGEKVFLECVQDMDHENMFWYRQDPGLGLRLIYFSYDVKMKEKGDIPEGYSVSREKKERFSLILESASTNQTSMYLCASSVQVSGNTIYFGEGSWLTVV.

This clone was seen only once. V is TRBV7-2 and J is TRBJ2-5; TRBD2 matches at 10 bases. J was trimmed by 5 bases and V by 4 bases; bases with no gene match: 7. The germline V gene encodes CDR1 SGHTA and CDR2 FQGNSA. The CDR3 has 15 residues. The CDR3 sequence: CASSSVAGGGETQYF. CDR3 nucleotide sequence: TGTGCCAGCAGCTCCGTAGCGGGGGGTGGGGAGACCCAGTACTTC.

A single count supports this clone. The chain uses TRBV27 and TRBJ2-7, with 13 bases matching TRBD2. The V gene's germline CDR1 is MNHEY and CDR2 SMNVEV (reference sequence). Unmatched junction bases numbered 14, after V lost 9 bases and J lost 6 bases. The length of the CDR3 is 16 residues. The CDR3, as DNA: TGTGCCAGTCGCTTCACCGGGACTAGCGGGAATGGCGAGCAGTACTTC. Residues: CASRFTGTSGNGEQYF.

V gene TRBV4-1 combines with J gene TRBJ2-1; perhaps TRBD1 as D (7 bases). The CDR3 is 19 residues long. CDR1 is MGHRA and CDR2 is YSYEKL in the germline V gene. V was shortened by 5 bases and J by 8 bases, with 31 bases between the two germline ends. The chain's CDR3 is CASSSPGGRRYKGADEQFF. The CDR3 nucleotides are TGCGCCAGCAGCTCCCCAGGGGGGCGGAGGTATAAGGGAGCCGATGAGCAGTTCTTC.

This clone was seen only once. The DNA of the CDR3 is TGTGCCAGCTCACGACCGAACAGGGGAGGGTCCGGGGAGCTGTTTTTT. Its translation is CASSRPNRGGSGELFF. This chain connects TRBV18 to TRBJ2-2, with D perhaps being TRBD1 or TRBD2 (7 bases each). Germline-derived CDR1 and CDR2 are KGHSH and LQKENI. This CDR3 is 16 amino acids long. Trimming cost V 4 bases and J 6 bases, with 18 bases left between them.

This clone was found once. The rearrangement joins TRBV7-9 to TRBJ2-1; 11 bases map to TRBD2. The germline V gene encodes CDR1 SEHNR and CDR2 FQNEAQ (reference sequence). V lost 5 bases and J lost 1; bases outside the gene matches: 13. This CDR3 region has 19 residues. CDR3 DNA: TGTGCCAGCAGCCCGGCCAGAACTAGCGGGAGTCAGTCCTACAATGAGCAGTTCTTC. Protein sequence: CASSPARTSGSQSYNEQFF. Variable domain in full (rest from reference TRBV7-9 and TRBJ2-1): DTGVSQNPRHKITKRGQNVTFRCDPISEHNRLYWYRQTLGQGPEFLTYFQNEAQLEKSRLLSDRFSAERPKGSFSTLEIQRTEQGDSAMYLCASSPARTSGSQSYNEQFFGPGTRLTVL.

The CDR3 coding sequence is TGTGCCAGCATCTCGGGGGTCATCACAGATACGCAGTATTTT. Encoded protein: CASISGVITDTQYF. The V and J genes are TRBV6-1 and TRBJ2-3, with TRBD2 as a possible D gene (6 bases). Germline V CDR1 and CDR2: MNHNS, SASEGT. The V end was cut by 7 bases, the J end by 2 bases, with 13 bases between. CDR3 length equals 14 residues.

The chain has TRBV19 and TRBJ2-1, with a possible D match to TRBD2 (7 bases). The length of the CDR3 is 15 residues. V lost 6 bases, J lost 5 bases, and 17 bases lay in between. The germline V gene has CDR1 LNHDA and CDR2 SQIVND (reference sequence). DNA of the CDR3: TGTGCCAGTAGACTGGATGGGGGGGCAGACAATGAGCAGTTCTTC. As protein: CASRLDGGADNEQFF. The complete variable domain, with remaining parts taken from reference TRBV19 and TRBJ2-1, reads DGGITQSPKYLFRKEGQNVTLSCEQNLNHDAMYWYRQDPGQGLRLIYYSQIVNDFQKGDIAEGYSVSREKKESFPLTVTSAQKNPTAFYLCASRLDGGADNEQFFGPGTRLTVL.

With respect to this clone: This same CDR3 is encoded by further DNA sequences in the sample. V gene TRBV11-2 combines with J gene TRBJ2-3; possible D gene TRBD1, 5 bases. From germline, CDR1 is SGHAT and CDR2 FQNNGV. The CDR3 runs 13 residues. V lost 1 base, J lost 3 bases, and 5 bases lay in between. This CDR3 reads CASSLAGTDTQYF. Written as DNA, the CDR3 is TGTGCCAGCAGCTTAGCAGGGACAGATACGCAGTATTTT.

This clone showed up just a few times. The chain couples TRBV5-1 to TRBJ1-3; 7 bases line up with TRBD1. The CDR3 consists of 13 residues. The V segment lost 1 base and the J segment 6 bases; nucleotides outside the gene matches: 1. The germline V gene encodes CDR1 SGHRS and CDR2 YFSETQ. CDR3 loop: CASSLTGANTIYF. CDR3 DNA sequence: TGCGCCAGCAGCTTGACAGGGGCAAACACCATATATTTT.